This T cell receptor (beta chain) was recorded in a study of CD8+ T cells in alopecia areata. Overall study: The drug, oral tofacitinib, was given to treated patients at 5 to 10 mg twice daily. Tofacitinib administration persisted for 6 to 18 months, succeeded by 6 months off drug.

Germline V gene data show CDR1 as LNHNV and CDR2 as YYDKDF (reference sequence). V was shortened by 0 bases and J by 1 base, with 6 bases between the two germline ends. This CDR3 contains 15 residues. Treatment denoted: oral pan-JAK inhibitor, 5-10 mg twice daily. TCR sequencing used cDNA made by reverse transcription of extracted RNA. Assay used: immunoSEQ multiplex PCR; TCRdb lists only in-frame clones, some missing. In the table there are roughly 120,000 clones, about 50% of which are singletons. Broader study findings: Compared with mice, patients displayed less clear TCR sharing, possibly for HLA-related reasons.

This clone came up a few times. Its antigen is undetermined. Sequencing was performed on CD4+ T cells sorted from blood, taken at week 4, from a patient treated with tofacitinib. The TCR sequence derives from a human donor with alopecia areata. The chain couples TRBV15 to TRBJ1-4, with D unresolved. The CDR3 DNA is TGTGCCACCAGCAGAGATCGGGGAACTAATGAAAAACTGTTTTTT. This encodes CATSRDRGTNEKLFF.